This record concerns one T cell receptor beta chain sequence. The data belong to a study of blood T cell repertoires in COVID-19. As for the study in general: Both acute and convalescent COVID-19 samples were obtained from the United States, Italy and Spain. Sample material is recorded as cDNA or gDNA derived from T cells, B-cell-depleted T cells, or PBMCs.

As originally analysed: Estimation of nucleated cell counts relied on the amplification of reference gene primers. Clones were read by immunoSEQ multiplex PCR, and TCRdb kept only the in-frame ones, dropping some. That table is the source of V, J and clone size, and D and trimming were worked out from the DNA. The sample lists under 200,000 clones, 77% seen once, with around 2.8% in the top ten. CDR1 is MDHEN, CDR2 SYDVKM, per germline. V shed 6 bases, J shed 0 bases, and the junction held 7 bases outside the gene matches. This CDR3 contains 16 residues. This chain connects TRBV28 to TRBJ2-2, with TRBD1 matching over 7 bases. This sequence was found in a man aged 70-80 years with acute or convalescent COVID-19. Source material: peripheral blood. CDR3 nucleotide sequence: TGTGCCAGCAGACCCGCCGGGACAGCGAACACCGGGGAGCTGTTTTTT. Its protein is CASRPAGTANTGELFF.